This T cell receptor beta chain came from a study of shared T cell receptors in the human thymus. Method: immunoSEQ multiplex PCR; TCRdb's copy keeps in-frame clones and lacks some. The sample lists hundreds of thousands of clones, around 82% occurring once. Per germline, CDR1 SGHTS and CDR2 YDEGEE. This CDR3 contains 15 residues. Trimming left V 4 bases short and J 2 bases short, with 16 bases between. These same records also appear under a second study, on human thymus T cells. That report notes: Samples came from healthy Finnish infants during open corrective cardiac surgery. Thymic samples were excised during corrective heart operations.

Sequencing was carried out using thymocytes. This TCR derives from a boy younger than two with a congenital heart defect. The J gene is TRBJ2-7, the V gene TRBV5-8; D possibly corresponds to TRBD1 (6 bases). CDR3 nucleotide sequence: TGTGCCAGCAGCCCACGCGGACAGTCTCCCTACGAGCAGTACTTC. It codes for CASSPRGQSPYEQYF.